This T cell receptor beta chain originates from a study of CD8+ T cells in alopecia areata listed by TCRdb under 2018. A note on the overall study: Treated patients were enrolled in an open-label pilot trial of oral tofacitinib at 5 to 10 mg twice daily for moderate-to-severe alopecia areata. Tofacitinib was given for 6 to 18 months, followed by 6 months of follow-up off drug to assess delayed response and recurrence. Clonality in the scalp was compared among normal scalp (n=4), patchy alopecia areata scalp (n=8), and alopecia totalis/universalis scalp (n=8). In treated patients, disease severity was measured using the SALT score, which gives the percentage of scalp surface area affected. TCRbeta CDR3 regions were amplified by immunoSEQ multiplex PCR using 35 Vbeta forward and 13 Jbeta reverse primers. Human TCRbeta sequencing covered scalp tissue and sorted CD4+ and CD8+ peripheral blood T cells from patchy and totalis/universalis alopecia areata patients and healthy controls. RNA was obtained with the PAXgene miRNA kit for fixed scalp, the miRNeasy kit for PBMCs, and the RNeasy kit for mouse skin. The study used high-throughput TCRbeta sequencing to examine T cell clonal expansion in alopecia areata, in both the C3H/HeJ mouse model and human patients. Biopsies were taken from tofacitinib-treated patients at baseline and again at 4 and 24 weeks into treatment, and several of those patients also had a later scalp biopsy.

The treatment or condition label on this specimen signifies: oral pan-JAK inhibitor, 5-10 mg twice daily. Lesional scalp punch biopsies and peripheral blood were collected from alopecia areata patients. PBMCs were isolated by density centrifugation and stained for CD3, CD4 and CD8, and CD4+ and CD8+ T cells were sorted on a FACSAria. Paper-wide results and their limitations: TCR sequences shared between patients were less clear than in mice, possibly partly because of HLA diversity in the patient population. During tofacitinib treatment, many expanded lesional clones stuck around in both scalp and blood, and this persistence may partly explain why relapse happens after treatment is stopped. The treated cohort was small, with a single nonresponder, so links between baseline CD8+ expansion and response need larger studies. Scalp TCR repertoire analysis is complicated because resident alphabeta T cells in normal human skin are also sequenced, whereas mouse skin is dominated by gammadelta T cells. Compared with normal scalp, lesional scalp had higher clonality and more expanded CD8+ clones, particularly in alopecia totalis/universalis, a pattern that suggests antigenic drive. With tofacitinib, both scalp clonality and the number of expanded CD8+ clones among the top 100 scalp clones went down significantly.

Library preparation used the immunoSEQ multiplex PCR assay. RNA was extracted from all samples and reverse transcribed into cDNA as template for TCR sequencing. First-strand cDNA was synthesized using SuperScript III with a 2:1 mix of oligo-dT and random hexamers. A synthetic immune receptor repertoire was used to measure amplification bias, and any remaining bias was corrected computationally. In the source study's methods: Raw reads were preprocessed for error removal, and CDR3 was defined according to IMGT conventions as running from the conserved cysteine to phenylalanine. Clonality was computed as 1 minus the Shannon entropy, with the entropy normalized by log2 of the number of productive unique TCRs. Whether scalp clones were CD4 or CD8 was inferred by matching scalp TCRbeta sequences against CD4 and CD8 repertoires sorted from blood. TCRdb limited this immuneACCESS table to in-frame rearrangements with V and J called. A share of clones is missing; checked studies link under half to unresolved V genes, and the rest is unexplained. V, J and clone size are taken as reported in that table, and D and trimming were inferred from the DNA itself. The table for this sample lists 250,000 to 350,000 clones; about three fifths of them were counted only once. 0.8% to 1% of the sample belongs to the ten largest clones.

About this clone itself: Its binding antigen is unknown. No much larger clone exists at a distance of one base, and base qualities are not known.

The CDR3 runs 15 amino acids, cysteine and phenylalanine included. Of all the DNA, just the CDR3 is kept, 45 bases in frame from base 1. Between the V and J ends, shortened by 1 base and 0 bases respectively, the junction contains 11 bases. Taken from the germline V gene, the CDR1 and CDR2 loops are SGHDT and YYEEEE. The specimen comprised CD4+ T cells sorted from blood, sampled at week 52, from a patient treated with tofacitinib. The receptor comes from a human donor with alopecia areata. The rearranged segments are TRBV5-6 and TRBJ2-7, with no confident D gene call. CDR3 sequence: CASSLTRRSSYEQYF. The DNA reads as follows: TGTGCCAGCAGCTTGACCCGACGGAGCTCCTACGAGCAGTACTTC.